These 13 T cell receptor beta chains came from one sample sequenced in a study of human T cells and chemical hapten exposure. TCRdb itself ran the RACE reads through MiXCR, one entry per CDR3 protein. The sample carries 150,000 to 200,000 distinct CDR3 sequences, about a quarter recorded once. Time point reported: patch test 3, about 24 weeks after DPC sensitization. Treatment defined: therapeutic diphenylcyclopropenone sensitization with weekly scalp DPC. The sample here was whole blood, taken in connection with sensitization to the hapten diphenylcyclopropenone (DPC). All receptors come from a woman aged 18 to 35 with alopecia areata. Some clones in this sample may be carry-over from other donors' samples.

This clonotype qualifies as medium-sized. This chain links TRBV10-3 with TRBJ2-7, with D possibly being TRBD1 (5 bases). The V gene lost 2 bases and the J gene lost 2 bases, with 10 bases spanning the gap. Germline V gene data show CDR1 as ENHRY and CDR2 as SYGVKD. The CDR3 runs 14 residues. CDR3 nucleotide sequence: TGTGCCATCAGTGAGAGGGGCCTTACCTACGAGCAGTACTTC. Translation: CAISERGLTYEQYF.

V and J are TRBV7-2 and TRBJ2-7; no firm D call. Trimming stripped 1 base from V and 1 base from J, with 8 bases between. CDR1 SGHTA and CDR2 FQGNSA come from the germline V gene. The CDR3 contains 14 residues. The CDR3 spells CASSLGHTSYEQYF. CDR3 in DNA: TGTGCCAGCAGCTTAGGCCACACTTCCTACGAGCAGTACTTC.

The CDR3: CASSGGGHDYEQYF. CDR3 coding DNA: TGTGCCAGTAGTGGCGGCGGGCACGACTACGAGCAGTACTTC. The rearrangement joins TRBV19 to TRBJ2-7; D might be TRBD2 (5 bases). Germline assignment: CDR1 LNHDA and CDR2 SQIVND (reference sequence). CDR3 length equals 14 residues. V shed 5 bases and J shed 3 bases, with 14 bases lying between them.

This clonotype was observed a handful of times. The V call is TRBV6-5, the J call TRBJ1-1, with no clear D. This CDR3 has 14 amino acids. CDR1 and CDR2 from the germline V gene are MNHEY and SVGAGI. V was shortened by 2 bases and J by 1 base, with 8 bases between the two germline ends. Here the CDR3 DNA reads TGTGCCAGCAGTTACCAGAAAAGGAACACTGAAGCTTTCTTT. Translated: CASSYQKRNTEAFF.

The chain recombines TRBV12-3 or TRBV12-4 with TRBJ1-5; maybe TRBD1 (6 bases). The CDR3 runs 13 residues. V was clipped by 3 bases and J by 8 bases, with 11 bases between them. The CDR3 is CASSFPPGEPQHF. CDR3 in DNA: TGTGCCAGCAGTTTCCCCCCAGGGGAGCCCCAGCATTTT.

In this sample, this clonotype turned up a few times. The chain joins TRBV7-2 to TRBJ2-2, with D unresolved. The CDR3 is 12 residues long. Germline assignment: CDR1 SGHTA and CDR2 FQGNSA. Trimming took off 1 base at V and 8 bases at J, with 5 bases between the two ends. The CDR3 loop is CASSLDVGELFF. Written as DNA, the CDR3 is TGTGCCAGCAGCTTAGATGTAGGGGAGCTGTTTTTT.

This clonotype was seen a single time. The rearrangement uses TRBV4-1 and TRBJ1-1; D possibly corresponds to TRBD1 (6 bases). V lost 2 bases and J lost 7, with 20 bases in between. Per the germline V gene, CDR1 is MGHRA and CDR2 is YSYEKL. The CDR3 has 16 amino acids. CDR3 region: CASSQPLKWVRGEAFF. The CDR3 nucleotides read TGCGCCAGCAGCCAACCCCTAAAATGGGTCAGGGGTGAAGCTTTCTTT.

This clonotype was observed at least ten times. The chain recombines TRBV4-2 with TRBJ1-1; D gene unclear. CDR1 and CDR2 from the germline V gene are LGHNA and YNFKEQ. The CDR3 covers 15 residues. Trimming stripped 0 bases from V and 7 bases from J, with 15 bases between. CDR3 sequence: CASSQDLGQVLEAFF. DNA for the CDR3: TGTGCCAGCAGCCAAGATCTCGGGCAAGTCCTTGAAGCTTTCTTT.

This chain joins TRBV27 and TRBJ2-2, with D possibly TRBD2 on 5 matching bases. There are 13 residues in the CDR3. The germline V gene has CDR1 MNHEY and CDR2 SMNVEV (reference sequence). V lost 6 bases to trimming and J lost 6 bases, with 11 bases between them. The CDR3: CASRPSRAGELFF. The CDR3 region has the DNA TGTGCCAGCAGGCCTTCGAGGGCCGGGGAGCTGTTTTTT.

This clonotype was seen just once. J is TRBJ2-2 and V is TRBV30; D unclear. This CDR3 is 12 amino acids long. V was shortened by 4 bases and J by 5 bases, with 8 bases between the two germline ends. The germline V gene has CDR1 GTSNPN and CDR2 SVGIG (reference sequence). The CDR3 DNA is TGTGCCTGGACCCTCCGGACCGGGGAGCTGTTTTTT. It encodes CAWTLRTGELFF.

This chain connects TRBV29-1 to TRBJ2-1, with 14 bases identical to TRBD2. The CDR3 sequence is 14 residues long. V lost 7 bases to trimming and J lost 7 bases; unmatched junction nucleotides: 6. Per germline, CDR1 SQVTM and CDR2 ANQGSEA. For the CDR3, the DNA is TGCAGCGCCGGGACTAGCGGGAGCAGTAATGAGCAGTTCTTC. It codes for CSAGTSGSSNEQFF.

V gene TRBV4-3 combines with J gene TRBJ2-1; 9 bases match TRBD2. This CDR3 has 15 residues. Per the germline V gene, CDR1 is LGHNA and CDR2 is YSLEER. After removal of 3 bases from V and 4 bases from J, the junction contained 4 bases not matched to a gene. The CDR3: CASSQRAGGYNEQFF. The CDR3 DNA reads TGCGCCAGCAGCCAGAGAGCGGGGGGTTACAATGAGCAGTTCTTC.

This clonotype showed up just a few times. The V and J genes are TRBV7-2 and TRBJ2-4; D perhaps matches TRBD1 (6 bases). The CDR3 runs to 13 residues. Germline CDR1 SGHTA, CDR2 FQGNSA. Trimming left V 0 bases short and J 15 bases short, with 15 bases between. In DNA, the CDR3 is TGTGCCAGCAGCTTAGCTAACAGGGATCGTGGGTACTTC. This encodes CASSLANRDRGYF.